These 24 T cell receptor beta chains were all obtained from the same sample, sequenced in a study of blood T cell repertoires in COVID-19. Generated by immunoSEQ multiplex PCR, the TCRdb table keeps only in-frame clones and is missing some. The sample has about 300,000 clones, roughly 90% seen once. The sample taken for sequencing was PBMCs or T cells enriched from blood (not recorded which). The receptors were sampled from a woman in her thirties or forties who had recovered from COVID-19.

The chain employs TRBV3-1 (or the pseudogene TRBV3-2) and TRBJ1-1; D call uncertain. The CDR3 has 15 residues. CDR1 and CDR2 from the germline V gene are LGHDT and YNNKEL (reference sequence). V dropped 1 base and J dropped 5 bases, with 14 bases sitting between them. Here the CDR3 DNA reads TGTGCCAGCAGCCAAGGTACGCCCGGGAGGACTGAAGCTTTCTTT. It yields the protein CASSQGTPGRTEAFF.

The genes are TRBV18 and TRBJ1-6, with D uncertain. The germline V gene encodes CDR1 KGHSH and CDR2 LQKENI. V was pared by 4 bases and J by 8 bases, with 15 bases between. The CDR3 has 15 residues. The CDR3 is CASSRHRGPDSPLHF. The CDR3 coding sequence is TGTGCCAGCTCACGCCATAGAGGGCCGGATTCACCCCTCCACTTT.

The genes are TRBV5-6 and TRBJ1-3, with D possibly being TRBD1 (6 bases). Germline values: CDR1 SGHDT, CDR2 YYEEEE. The CDR3 totals 16 residues. V was shortened by 3 bases and J by 7 bases, with 20 bases between the two germline ends. In DNA form, the CDR3 reads TGTGCCAGCAGCTGGGGGCAGTCGCGGGCTTCGAACACCATATATTTT. Protein sequence: CASSWGQSRASNTIYF.

This chain uses TRBV20-1 with TRBJ2-1; 7 nucleotides line up with TRBD1. V lost 3 bases and J lost 6; bases outside the gene matches: 8. The CDR3 consists of 14 residues. CDR1 and CDR2 from the germline V gene are DFQATT and SNEGSKA (reference sequence). CDR3 DNA: TGCAGTGCTAGTCAGGACAGGCTAGCCAATGAGCAGTTCTTC. This translates into CSASQDRLANEQFF.

The chain recombines TRBV19 with TRBJ2-3; the match to TRBD2 covers 12 bases. Germline V gene data show CDR1 as LNHDA and CDR2 as SQIVND (reference sequence). The J segment lost 7 bases and the V segment lost 5 bases, leaving 7 bases of the junction unmatched. There are 15 residues in the CDR3. The CDR3 DNA follows: TGTGCCAGTAGTGAGGCTAGCGGGAGGGTTCATACGCAGTATTTT. This gives the protein CASSEASGRVHTQYF.

V and J are TRBV7-3 and TRBJ2-5, with 10 bases identical to TRBD2. Germline V lookup: CDR1 SGHTA, CDR2 FQGTGA. The CDR3 totals 16 residues. V lost 5 bases, J lost 0 bases, and 6 bases stayed unmatched. The DNA of the CDR3 is TGTGCCAGCAGCGCAACTAGCGGGGCGTACCAAGAGACCCAGTACTTC. Translation gives CASSATSGAYQETQYF.

The chain couples TRBV5-6 to TRBJ1-2; 8 bases fit TRBD1. CDR3 size: 15 residues. CDR1 SGHDT and CDR2 YYEEEE come from the germline V gene. Unmatched junction bases numbered 6, after V lost 5 bases and J lost 0 bases. The CDR3 loop is CASRLQGASNYGYTF. Here the CDR3 DNA reads TGTGCCAGCAGGCTGCAGGGGGCCTCTAACTATGGCTACACCTTC.

This chain joins TRBV9 and TRBJ2-4, with TRBD2 matching 8 bases. With V trimmed by 3 bases and J by 5 bases, 1 base remained unmatched. Germline-derived CDR1 and CDR2 are SGDLS and YYNGEE. The CDR3 loop spans 13 amino acids. CDR3 sequence (DNA): TGTGCCAGCAGCGCCGGGGGGGAAAACATTCAGTACTTC. This gives the protein CASSAGGENIQYF.

The CDR3: CASSPTPGTDTGELFF. For the CDR3, the DNA is TGCGCCAGCAGTCCCACCCCCGGGACTGACACCGGGGAGCTGTTTTTT. The V gene is TRBV5-1, the J gene TRBJ2-2; possibly TRBD2 for D (6 bases). Germline CDR1 SGHRS, CDR2 YFSETQ. Between the trimmed V and J ends, which lost 5 bases and 3 bases, there was a span of 17 bases. CDR3 length equals 16 residues. The full variable domain, completed using reference TRBV5-1 and TRBJ2-2, is KAGVTQTPRYLIKTRGQQVTLSCSPISGHRSVSWYQQTPGQGLQFLFEYFSETQRNKGNFPGRFSGRQFSNSRSEMNVSTLELGDSALYLCASSPTPGTDTGELFFGEGSRLTVL.

CDR3: CASSVAVTSGGYNEQFF. In DNA form, the CDR3 reads TGTGCCAGCAGCGTAGCCGTCACTAGCGGGGGTTACAATGAGCAGTTCTTC. The chain carries TRBV9 and TRBJ2-1, with 11 bases identical to TRBD2. Germline CDR1 is SGDLS and CDR2 is YYNGEE. The CDR3 spans 17 residues. J gave up 4 bases and V 0 bases, and 6 bases lay outside the gene matches.

V gene TRBV19 combines with J gene TRBJ1-4; D is perhaps TRBD1 (6 bases). The CDR3 has 15 amino acids. CDR1 is LNHDA, CDR2 SQIVND, per germline (reference sequence). Trimming removed 6 bases at V and 2 bases at J, with 13 bases between. This chain's CDR3 is CASRKQGWTNEKLFF. DNA for the CDR3: TGTGCCAGTAGGAAACAGGGTTGGACTAATGAAAAACTGTTTTTT.

The chain combines TRBV6-5 with TRBJ2-2; TRBD1 aligns across 7 bases. V was pared by 6 bases and J by 4 bases, with 8 bases of the junction left unmatched. From germline, CDR1 is MNHEY and CDR2 SVGAGI. The CDR3 sequence is 15 residues long. CDR3 loop: CASSRTGVSTGELFF. CDR3 DNA sequence: TGTGCCAGCAGCCGAACAGGGGTCAGCACCGGGGAGCTGTTTTTT.

This chain links TRBV12-5 with TRBJ2-7; TRBD1 agrees at 8 bases. There are 15 residues in the CDR3. Unmatched junction bases numbered 12, after V lost 0 bases and J lost 11 bases. The germline V gene has CDR1 LGHNT and CDR2 FRNRAP. This chain's CDR3 is CASGLVQGAVGDKYF. The CDR3 DNA is TGTGCTAGTGGTTTGGTCCAGGGGGCAGTGGGCGATAAGTACTTC. Looking up the rest from reference TRBV12-5 and TRBJ2-7 gives the full variable domain: DARVTQTPRHKVTEMGQEVTMRCQPILGHNTVFWYRQTMMQGLELLAYFRNRAPLDDSGMPKDRFSAEMPDATLATLKIQPSEPRDSAVYFCASGLVQGAVGDKYFGPGTRLTVT.

This CDR3 reads CAWSPNNWAGRNYTF. The CDR3 DNA follows: TGTGCCTGGAGTCCTAATAATTGGGCAGGGCGGAACTACACCTTC. The gene calls are TRBV30 and TRBJ1-2; tentatively, D is TRBD1 (5 bases). CDR3 size: 15 residues. Germline CDR1 is GTSNPN and CDR2 is SVGIG (reference sequence). V lost 2 bases and J 10 bases, leaving 23 bases between the germline ends.

This chain joins TRBV28 and TRBJ1-3; tentatively, D is TRBD1 (5 bases). The CDR3 runs to 13 residues. Germline lookup yields CDR1 MDHEN and CDR2 SYDVKM. V shed 9 bases and J shed 2 bases, with 11 bases lying between them. CDR3 region: CASSGVPGNTIYF. The CDR3 coding sequence is TGTGCCAGTTCGGGGGTACCTGGAAACACCATATATTTT.

This chain connects TRBV7-6 to TRBJ2-1; D call uncertain. The CDR3 has 14 amino acids. Germline-derived CDR1 and CDR2 are SGHVS and FNYEAQ. V shed 8 bases and J shed 3 bases, with 14 bases lying between them. The CDR3 sequence: CASLTRIVYNEQFF. CDR3 nucleotide sequence: TGTGCCAGCCTAACCCGAATTGTCTACAATGAGCAGTTCTTC. The full variable domain, completed using reference TRBV7-6 and TRBJ2-1, is GAGVSQSPRYKVTKRGQDVALRCDPISGHVSLYWYRQALGQGPEFLTYFNYEAQQDKSGLPNDRFSAERPEGSISTLTIQRTEQRDSAMYRCASLTRIVYNEQFFGPGTRLTVL.

The chain is built from TRBV9 and TRBJ1-6; 8 bases agree with TRBD1. V lost 7 bases and J lost 9; bases outside the gene matches: 15. The V gene's germline CDR1 is SGDLS and CDR2 YYNGEE. The length of the CDR3 is 16 residues. Here the CDR3 reads CASSKRDRSAASPLHF. The CDR3 bases are TGTGCCAGCTCTAAGAGGGACAGGTCGGCCGCTTCACCCCTCCACTTT.

This chain uses TRBV19 with TRBJ2-5; 11 bases align to TRBD1. CDR1 is LNHDA, CDR2 SQIVND, per germline (reference sequence). The ends lost 6 bases at V and 5 bases at J; junction bases unmatched: 5. The length of the CDR3 is 14 residues. The CDR3 sequence is CASRDRGRAETQYF. For the CDR3, the DNA is TGTGCCAGTAGGGACAGGGGGCGGGCGGAGACCCAGTACTTC.

V usage is TRBV19 and J usage is TRBJ1-3; D gene uncertain. The V gene lost 3 bases and the J gene lost 1 base, with 10 bases spanning the gap. The CDR3 runs to 15 residues. The germline gives CDR1 LNHDA, CDR2 SQIVND (reference sequence). This CDR3 reads CASSIFGVSGNTIYF. Here the CDR3 DNA reads TGTGCCAGTAGTATTTTCGGGGTATCTGGAAACACCATATATTTT.

The rearrangement uses TRBV3-1 (or the pseudogene TRBV3-2) and TRBJ2-7; D is unclear. CDR1 and CDR2 from the germline V gene are LGHDT and YNNKEL (reference sequence). This CDR3 spans 13 amino acids. Trimming took off 1 base at V and 6 bases at J, with 10 bases between the two ends. CDR3 protein: CASSQAPFREQYF. CDR3 bases: TGTGCCAGCAGCCAAGCTCCGTTTCGCGAGCAGTACTTC.

The rearrangement links TRBV27 to TRBJ1-2; 7 bases fit TRBD1. This CDR3 comprises 16 residues. Germline V lookup: CDR1 MNHEY, CDR2 SMNVEV (reference sequence). With 0 bases clipped from V and 8 bases from J, the junction kept 12 bases outside the gene matches. For the CDR3, the DNA is TGTGCCAGCAGTTTATCCTGGCAGGGGGGCTTCTACGGCTACACCTTC. Translating it yields CASSLSWQGGFYGYTF.

The chain recombines TRBV18 with TRBJ2-1; D unresolved. Trimming left V 3 bases short and J 4 bases short, with 13 bases between. The CDR3 loop spans 15 amino acids. Germline assignment: CDR1 KGHSH and CDR2 LQKENI. CDR3 protein: CASSPERRRYNEQFF. In DNA, the CDR3 is TGTGCCAGCTCACCCGAGCGAAGGCGGTACAATGAGCAGTTCTTC.

This chain uses TRBV6-6 with TRBJ2-2; tentative D call: TRBD1 (5 bases). This CDR3 comprises 15 residues. Germline V gene data show CDR1 as MNHNY and CDR2 as SVGAGI (reference sequence). Trimming shortened V by 6 bases and J by 4 bases, and 15 bases separated the two germline ends. The CDR3 DNA reads TGTGCCAGCAGACAACATACAGGTGTCACCGGGGAGCTGTTTTTT. Its translation: CASRQHTGVTGELFF.

CDR3 sequence (DNA): TGCGCCAGCAGCTTTTTACCGGGACAGGAATACAATGAGCAGTTCTTC. Translating gives CASSFLPGQEYNEQFF. This chain uses TRBV5-1 with TRBJ2-1, with TRBD1 matching over 8 bases. V lost 2 bases, J lost 4 bases, and 8 bases stayed unmatched. Germline CDR1 reads SGHRS; CDR2 reads YFSETQ. CDR3 size: 16 residues.